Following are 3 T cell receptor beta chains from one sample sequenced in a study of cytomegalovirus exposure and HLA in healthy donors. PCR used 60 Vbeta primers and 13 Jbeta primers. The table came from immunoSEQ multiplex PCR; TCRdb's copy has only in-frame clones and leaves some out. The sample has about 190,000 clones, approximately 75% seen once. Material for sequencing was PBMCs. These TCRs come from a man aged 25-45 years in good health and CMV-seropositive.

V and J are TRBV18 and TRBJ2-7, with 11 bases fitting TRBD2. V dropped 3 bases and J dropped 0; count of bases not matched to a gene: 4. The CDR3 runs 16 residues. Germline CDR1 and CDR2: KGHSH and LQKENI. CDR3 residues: CASSPLGTSGSYEQYF. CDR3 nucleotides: TGTGCCAGCTCACCCCTCGGGACTAGCGGCTCCTACGAGCAGTACTTC. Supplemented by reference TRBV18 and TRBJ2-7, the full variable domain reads NAGVMQNPRHLVRRRGQEARLRCSPMKGHSHVYWYRQLPEEGLKFMVYLQKENIIDESGMPKERFSAEFPKEGPSILRIQQVVRGDSAAYFCASSPLGTSGSYEQYFGPGTRLTVT.

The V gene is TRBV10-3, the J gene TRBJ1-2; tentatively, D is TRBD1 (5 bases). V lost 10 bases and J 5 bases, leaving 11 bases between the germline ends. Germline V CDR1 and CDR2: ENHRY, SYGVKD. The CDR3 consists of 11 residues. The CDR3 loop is CATGQEYGYTF. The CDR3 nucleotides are TGTGCCACCGGACAAGAATATGGCTACACCTTC.

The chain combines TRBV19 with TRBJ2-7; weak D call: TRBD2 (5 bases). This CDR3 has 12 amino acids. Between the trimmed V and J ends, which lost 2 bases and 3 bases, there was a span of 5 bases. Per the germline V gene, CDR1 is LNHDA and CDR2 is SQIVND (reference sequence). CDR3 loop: CASSITSYEQYF. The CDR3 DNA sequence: TGTGCCAGTAGTATAACTAGCTACGAGCAGTACTTC.